The text below deals with one T cell receptor beta chain. This sample was taken from a study of B cell selection in AIRE deficiency. Regulatory T cells were sorted as CD4+CD25hiCD127low/negative. CDR3 length equals 15 residues. After removal of 8 bases from V and 0 bases from J, the junction contained 8 bases not matched to a gene. Germline CDR1 and CDR2: SNHLY and FYNNEI. Libraries were prepared by immunoSEQ multiplex PCR; TCRdb keeps only in-frame clonotypes and omits some of them. The sample records approximately 18,000 clones, just over 90% being singletons. This receptor was obtained from a human donor in good health. V is TRBV2 and J is TRBJ2-3; 7 nucleotides line up with TRBD2. Sample: CD4+CD25+ Tregs sorted from PBMCs. In DNA form, the CDR3 reads TGTGCCAGCGGATATAGCGGGCTGAGCACAGATACGCAGTATTTT. Amino acid sequence: CASGYSGLSTDTQYF.